The 9 T cell receptor beta chains below come from one sample, sequenced in a study of blood T cell repertoires in COVID-19. TCRdb's table, derived via immunoSEQ multiplex PCR, lists solely in-frame clones and lacks some. The table lists approximately 150,000 clones, more than 75% of them singletons. Sequencing was done on a sample of peripheral blood. The receptors here all came from a man aged 65-85 years with active COVID-19.

The chain links TRBV20-1 to TRBJ2-1, with TRBD1 matching 9 bases. Germline-derived CDR1 and CDR2 are DFQATT and SNEGSKA (reference sequence). The CDR3 is made up of 14 amino acids. J gave up 5 bases and V 3 bases, and 5 bases lay outside the gene matches. CDR3 amino acids: CSASWGQGHNEQFF. Written as DNA, the CDR3 is TGCAGTGCTAGTTGGGGACAGGGCCACAATGAGCAGTTCTTC.

V usage is TRBV20-1 and J usage is TRBJ1-2, with D possibly TRBD1 on 6 matching bases. V was clipped by 6 bases and J by 5 bases, with 10 bases between them. Germline values: CDR1 DFQATT, CDR2 SNEGSKA (reference sequence). This CDR3 region has 11 residues. Written as DNA, the CDR3 is TGCAGTGCCCTTGGACAGTATGGCTACACCTTC. It yields the protein CSALGQYGYTF.

As regards this clone: This may arise from a read error, as a much more abundant clone is one base away. V is TRBV11-1 and J is TRBJ1-2; tentatively, D is TRBD1 (6 bases). The CDR3 has 13 residues. Trimming took 5 bases from V and 4 from J, leaving 11 bases between them. Germline-derived CDR1 and CDR2 are SGHAT and FQDESV (reference sequence). The CDR3 bases are TGTGCCAGCAGCCCGGACAGTTTCTATGGCTACACCTTC. Protein: CASSPDSFYGYTF.

This clone was recorded once. CDR3 coding DNA: TGTGCCTGGAGTGTTGGAGGGAGACGGACCGGGGAGCTGTTTTTT. Encoded protein: CAWSVGGRRTGELFF. This chain uses TRBV30 with TRBJ2-2; TRBD2 is a possible D gene (6 bases). From germline, CDR1 is GTSNPN and CDR2 SVGIG (reference sequence). The CDR3 covers 15 residues. V dropped 0 bases and J dropped 5 bases, with 13 bases sitting between them.

Points on this clone: Other DNA sequences from this sample encode an identical CDR3 as well. This chain links TRBV3-1 (or the pseudogene TRBV3-2) with TRBJ1-2, with D unclear. CDR3 size: 13 residues. V lost 1 base and J lost 8, with 11 bases in between. CDR1 is LGHDT, CDR2 YNNKEL, per germline (reference sequence). The CDR3: CASSQGGALGYTF. In nucleotides, the CDR3 is TGTGCCAGCAGCCAAGGGGGAGCGTTGGGCTACACCTTC.

This clone showed up just once. The chain carries TRBV3-1 (or the pseudogene TRBV3-2) and TRBJ2-1, with TRBD2 matching over 9 bases. The CDR3 runs 15 residues. V lost 4 bases to trimming and J lost 4 bases; unmatched junction nucleotides: 5. Germline V gene sequence: CDR1 LGHDT, CDR2 YNNKEL (reference sequence). The CDR3 sequence is CASSRGSGGYNEQFF. The CDR3 region has the DNA TGTGCCAGCAGCCGGGGCAGCGGGGGGTACAATGAGCAGTTCTTC.

The genes are TRBV5-1 and TRBJ2-2, with unresolved D. V gave up 0 bases and J gave up 2 bases, with 8 bases separating them. The germline V gene encodes CDR1 SGHRS and CDR2 YFSETQ. The CDR3 has 15 amino acids. CDR3 DNA: TGCGCCAGCAGCTTGGAAACAGTCAACACCGGGGAGCTGTTTTTT. Its protein is CASSLETVNTGELFF.

This clone was recorded once. This chain links TRBV6-5 with TRBJ2-1, with 8 bases that match TRBD1. J was trimmed by 3 bases and V by 4 bases; bases with no gene match: 5. This CDR3 has 15 residues. CDR1 is MNHEY and CDR2 is SVGAGI in the germline V gene. Here the CDR3 DNA reads TGTGCCAGCAGTTTCAAACAGGGGGTCTACAATGAGCAGTTCTTC. This sequence encodes CASSFKQGVYNEQFF.

This clone came up a few times. The rearrangement links TRBV7-2 to TRBJ2-7; 11 nucleotides line up with TRBD2. The germline gives CDR1 SGHTA, CDR2 FQGNSA. V shed 0 bases, J shed 10 bases, and the junction held 5 bases outside the gene matches. The CDR3 totals 14 residues. The CDR3 reads CASSLAETSGAQYF. The CDR3 DNA reads TGTGCCAGCAGCTTAGCGGAGACTAGCGGGGCCCAGTACTTC.